The entry that follows covers one T cell receptor beta chain sequence. The junction does not match germline at one end; this may be a read error. This entry belongs to a study of tumor-infiltrating lymphocytes in primary liver carcinoma. TCR beta cDNA was reverse-transcribed from about 0.45 ug of total RNA. The reaction used a constant-region primer and ProtoScript II reverse transcriptase. Slightly modified ARM-PCR, run as three nested multiplex PCR rounds, produced the TCR beta libraries. Two initial PCR rounds of about 10 cycles each paired TRBV1-TRBV30 forward primers with a C-beta reverse primer. TCRdb reprocessed the multiplex PCR reads with MiXCR, giving one entry per CDR3 protein. The sample has some 110,000 distinct CDR3 sequences; around 64% are singletons. Germline assignment: CDR1 SGHAT and CDR2 FQNNGV. The CDR3 covers 12 residues. From unsorted bulk tissue weighing about 20-32 mg, DNA and RNA were co-extracted.

The receptor was isolated from a woman aged 60-75 years with primary liver carcinoma and hepatitis B virus infection. The rearrangement uses TRBV11-2 and TRBJ1-2; D unclear. The sample taken for sequencing was liver tumor tissue from sampling region 3. The subset denotes: tumor region T3, left-lateral pole. CDR3: CASNLNLVGYTF. The CDR3 DNA reads TGTGCCAGCAACTTAAATCTGGTCGGCTACACCTTC.